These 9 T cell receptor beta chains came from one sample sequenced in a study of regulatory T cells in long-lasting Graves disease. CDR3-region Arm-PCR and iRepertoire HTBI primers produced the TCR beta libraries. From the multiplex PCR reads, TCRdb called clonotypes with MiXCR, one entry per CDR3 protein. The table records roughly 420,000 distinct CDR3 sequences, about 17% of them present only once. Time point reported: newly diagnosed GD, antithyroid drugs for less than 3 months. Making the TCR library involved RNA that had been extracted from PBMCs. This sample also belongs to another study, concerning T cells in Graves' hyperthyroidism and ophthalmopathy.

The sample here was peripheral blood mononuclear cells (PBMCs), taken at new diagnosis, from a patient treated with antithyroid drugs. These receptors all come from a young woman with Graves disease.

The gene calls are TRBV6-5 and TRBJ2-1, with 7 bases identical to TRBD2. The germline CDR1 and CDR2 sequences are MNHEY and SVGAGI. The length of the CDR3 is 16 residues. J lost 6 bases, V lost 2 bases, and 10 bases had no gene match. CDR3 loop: CASSYLASGLSNEQFF. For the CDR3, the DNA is TGTGCCAGCAGTTACCTCGCTAGCGGCCTCTCCAATGAGCAGTTCTTC.

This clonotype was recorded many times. The CDR3 region has the DNA TGCGCCAGCAGCCACCAGCTAAGGGGCGAGCAGTACTTC. Translating gives CASSHQLRGEQYF. The chain couples TRBV4-1 to TRBJ2-7; maybe TRBD1 (5 bases). Looked up from germline, CDR1 is MGHRA and CDR2 is YSYEKL. V lost 3 bases to trimming and J lost 6 bases, with 12 bases between them. This CDR3 has 13 amino acids.

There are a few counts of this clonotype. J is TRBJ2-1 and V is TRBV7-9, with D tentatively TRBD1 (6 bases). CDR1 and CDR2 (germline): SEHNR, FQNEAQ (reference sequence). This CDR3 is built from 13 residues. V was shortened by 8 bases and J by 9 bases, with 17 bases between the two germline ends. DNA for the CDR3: TGTGCCAGCGTCAGGGGATTCTCCGGTGAGCAGTTCTTC. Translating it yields CASVRGFSGEQFF.

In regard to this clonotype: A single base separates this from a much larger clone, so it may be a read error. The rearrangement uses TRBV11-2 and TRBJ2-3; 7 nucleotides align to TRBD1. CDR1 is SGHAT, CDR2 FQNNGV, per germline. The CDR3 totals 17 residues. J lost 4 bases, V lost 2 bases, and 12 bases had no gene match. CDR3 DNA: TGTGCCAGCAGCTTAACCCCGACAGGGAGAAGGGCAGATACGCAGTATTTT. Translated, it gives CASSLTPTGRRADTQYF.

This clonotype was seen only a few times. The CDR3 spells CASSTTPAYNEQFF. CDR3 sequence (DNA): TGTGCCAGTAGTACCACCCCCGCGTACAATGAGCAGTTCTTC. This sequence joins TRBV19 and TRBJ2-7; D remains ambiguous. The J call is in doubt because the DNA end fits TRBJ2-1 better. CDR3 length equals 14 residues. Looked up from germline, CDR1 is LNHDA and CDR2 is SQIVND (reference sequence).

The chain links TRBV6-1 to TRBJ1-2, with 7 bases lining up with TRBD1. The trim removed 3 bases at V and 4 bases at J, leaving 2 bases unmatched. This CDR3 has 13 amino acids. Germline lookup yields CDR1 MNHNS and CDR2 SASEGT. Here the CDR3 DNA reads TGTGCCAGCAGTGACAGGGGGGTCTATGGCTACACCTTC. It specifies CASSDRGVYGYTF.

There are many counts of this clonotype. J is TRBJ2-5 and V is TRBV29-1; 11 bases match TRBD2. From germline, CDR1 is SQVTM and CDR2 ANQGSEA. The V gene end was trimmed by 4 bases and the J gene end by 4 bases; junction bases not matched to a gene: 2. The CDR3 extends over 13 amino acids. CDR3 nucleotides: TGCAGCGTTGTAACTAGCGGGAGAGAGACCCAGTACTTC. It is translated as CSVVTSGRETQYF.

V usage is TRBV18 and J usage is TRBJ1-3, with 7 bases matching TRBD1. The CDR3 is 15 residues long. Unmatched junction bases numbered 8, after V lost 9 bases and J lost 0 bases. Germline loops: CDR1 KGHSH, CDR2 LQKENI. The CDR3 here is CASTNRGNSGNTIYF. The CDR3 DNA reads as TGTGCCAGTACAAACAGGGGAAACTCTGGAAACACCATATATTTT.

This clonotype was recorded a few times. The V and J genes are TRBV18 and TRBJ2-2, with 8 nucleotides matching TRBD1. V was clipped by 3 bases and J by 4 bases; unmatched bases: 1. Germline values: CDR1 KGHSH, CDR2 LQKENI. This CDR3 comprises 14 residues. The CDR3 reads CASSPGQVTGELFF. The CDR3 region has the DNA TGTGCCAGCTCACCGGGACAGGTCACCGGGGAGCTGTTTTTT. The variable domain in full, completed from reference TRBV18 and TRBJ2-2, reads NAGVMQNPRHLVRRRGQEARLRCSPMKGHSHVYWYRQLPEEGLKFMVYLQKENIIDESGMPKERFSAEFPKEGPSILRIQQVVRGDSAAYFCASSPGQVTGELFFGEGSRLTVL.